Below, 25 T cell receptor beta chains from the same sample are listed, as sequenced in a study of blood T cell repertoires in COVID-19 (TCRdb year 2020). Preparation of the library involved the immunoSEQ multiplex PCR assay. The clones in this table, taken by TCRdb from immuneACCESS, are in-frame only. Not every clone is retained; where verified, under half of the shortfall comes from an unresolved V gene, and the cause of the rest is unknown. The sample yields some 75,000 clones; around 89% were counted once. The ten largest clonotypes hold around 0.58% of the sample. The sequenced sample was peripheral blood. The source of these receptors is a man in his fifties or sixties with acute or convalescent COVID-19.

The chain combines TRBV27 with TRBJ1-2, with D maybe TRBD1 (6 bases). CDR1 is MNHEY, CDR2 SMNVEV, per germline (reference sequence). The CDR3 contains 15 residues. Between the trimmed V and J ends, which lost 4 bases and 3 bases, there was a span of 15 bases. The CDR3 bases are TGTGCCAGCAGTTGGGGACAAGGGACCCACTATGGCTACACCTTC. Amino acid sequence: CASSWGQGTHYGYTF.

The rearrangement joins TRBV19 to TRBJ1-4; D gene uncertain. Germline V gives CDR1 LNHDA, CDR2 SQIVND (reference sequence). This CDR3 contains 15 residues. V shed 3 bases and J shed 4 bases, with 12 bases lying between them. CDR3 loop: CASSIQFGVNEKLFF. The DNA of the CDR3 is TGTGCCAGTAGTATCCAGTTCGGGGTTAATGAAAAACTGTTTTTT.

Here the CDR3 DNA reads TGTGCCAGCAGCACTTCTTTAGGGGTGCCGCCTAGGTTCTTC. The encoded protein is CASSTSLGVPPRFF. V usage is TRBV7-6 and J usage is TRBJ2-1, with D perhaps matching TRBD1 (5 bases). The V gene's germline CDR1 is SGHVS and CDR2 FNYEAQ. This CDR3 has 14 amino acids. With 5 bases removed from V and 15 bases from J, the gap between germline ends came to 23 bases. Looking up the rest from reference TRBV7-6 and TRBJ2-1 gives the full variable domain: GAGVSQSPRYKVTKRGQDVALRCDPISGHVSLYWYRQALGQGPEFLTYFNYEAQQDKSGLPNDRFSAERPEGSISTLTIQRTEQRDSAMYRCASSTSLGVPPRFFGPGTRLTVL.

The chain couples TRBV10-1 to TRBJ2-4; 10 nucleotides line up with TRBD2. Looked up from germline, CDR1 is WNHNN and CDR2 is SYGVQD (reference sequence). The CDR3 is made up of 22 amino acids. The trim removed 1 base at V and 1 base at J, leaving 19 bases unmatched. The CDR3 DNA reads TGCGCCAGCAGTGAGTACCAAGGTGACAGCCTAGCGGGAGTTCTCGCCAAAAACATTCAGTACTTC. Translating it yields CASSEYQGDSLAGVLAKNIQYF.

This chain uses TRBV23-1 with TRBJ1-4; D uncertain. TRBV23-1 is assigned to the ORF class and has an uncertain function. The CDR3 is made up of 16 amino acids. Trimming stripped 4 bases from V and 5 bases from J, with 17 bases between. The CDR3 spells CASSPNRGHQNEKLFF. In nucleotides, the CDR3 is TGCGCCAGCAGTCCAAATCGAGGTCACCAGAATGAAAAACTGTTTTTT.

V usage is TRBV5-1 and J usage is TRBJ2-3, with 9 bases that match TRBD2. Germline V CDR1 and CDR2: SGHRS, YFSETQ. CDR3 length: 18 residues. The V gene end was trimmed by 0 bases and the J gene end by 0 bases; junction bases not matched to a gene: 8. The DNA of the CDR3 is TGCGCCAGCAGCTTGGGCCTAGCGGGGATCACTAGCACAGATACGCAGTATTTT. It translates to CASSLGLAGITSTDTQYF. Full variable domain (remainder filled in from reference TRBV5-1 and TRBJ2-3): KAGVTQTPRYLIKTRGQQVTLSCSPISGHRSVSWYQQTPGQGLQFLFEYFSETQRNKGNFPGRFSGRQFSNSRSEMNVSTLELGDSALYLCASSLGLAGITSTDTQYFGPGTRLTVL.

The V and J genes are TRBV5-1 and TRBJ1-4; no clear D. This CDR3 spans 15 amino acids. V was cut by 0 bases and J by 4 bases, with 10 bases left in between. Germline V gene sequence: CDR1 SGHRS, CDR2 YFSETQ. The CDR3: CASSLAVGDNEKLFF. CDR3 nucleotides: TGCGCCAGCAGCTTGGCGGTGGGAGATAATGAAAAACTGTTTTTT.

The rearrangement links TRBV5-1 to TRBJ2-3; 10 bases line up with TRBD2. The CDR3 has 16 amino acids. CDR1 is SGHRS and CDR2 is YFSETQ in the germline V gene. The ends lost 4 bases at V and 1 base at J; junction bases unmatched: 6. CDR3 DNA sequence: TGCGCCAGCAGCCCTCGGACTAGCGGCCGCACAGATACGCAGTATTTT. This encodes CASSPRTSGRTDTQYF.

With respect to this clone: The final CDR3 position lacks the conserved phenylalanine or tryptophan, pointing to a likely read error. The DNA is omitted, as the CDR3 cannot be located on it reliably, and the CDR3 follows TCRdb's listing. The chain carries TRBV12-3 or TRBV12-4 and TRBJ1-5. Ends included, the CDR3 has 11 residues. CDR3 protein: CASSGGGTPVV.

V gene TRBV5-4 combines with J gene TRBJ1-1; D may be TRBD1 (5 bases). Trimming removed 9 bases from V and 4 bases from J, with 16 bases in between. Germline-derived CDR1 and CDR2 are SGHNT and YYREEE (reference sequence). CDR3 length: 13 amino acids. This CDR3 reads CATFRRTSTEAFF. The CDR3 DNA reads TGTGCCACCTTTCGAAGGACATCCACTGAAGCTTTCTTT.

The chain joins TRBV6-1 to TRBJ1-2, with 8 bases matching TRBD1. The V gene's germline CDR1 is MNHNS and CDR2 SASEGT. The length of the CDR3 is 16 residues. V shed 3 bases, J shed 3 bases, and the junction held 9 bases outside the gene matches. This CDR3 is CASSDLRVGQDYGYTF. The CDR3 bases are TGTGCCAGCAGTGACCTCCGAGTGGGACAGGACTATGGCTACACCTTC.

CDR3 amino acids: CASSFNGQGLGEQYF. The DNA of the CDR3 is TGCGCCAGCAGCTTTAACGGACAGGGGTTGGGAGAGCAGTACTTC. This chain uses TRBV5-1 with TRBJ2-7, with 9 bases fitting TRBD1. Trimming at V came to 2 bases and at J to 7 bases, leaving 10 bases not matched to a gene. The CDR3 has 15 residues. Germline values: CDR1 SGHRS, CDR2 YFSETQ.

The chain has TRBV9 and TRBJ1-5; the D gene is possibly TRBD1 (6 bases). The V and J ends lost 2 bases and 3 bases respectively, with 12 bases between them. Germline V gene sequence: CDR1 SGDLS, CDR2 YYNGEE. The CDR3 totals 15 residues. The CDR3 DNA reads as TGTGCCAGCAGCGTCCACACAGGGATCAATCAGCCCCAGCATTTT. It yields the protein CASSVHTGINQPQHF. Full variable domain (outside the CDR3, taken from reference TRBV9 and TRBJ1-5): DSGVTQTPKHLITATGQRVTLRCSPRSGDLSVYWYQQSLDQGLQFLIQYYNGEERAKGNILERFSAQQFPDLHSELNLSSLELGDSALYFCASSVHTGINQPQHFGDGTRLSIL.

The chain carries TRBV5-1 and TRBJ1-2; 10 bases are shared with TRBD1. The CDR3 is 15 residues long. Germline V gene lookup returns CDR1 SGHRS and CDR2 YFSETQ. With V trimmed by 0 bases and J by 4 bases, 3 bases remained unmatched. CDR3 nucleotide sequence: TGCGCCAGCAGCTTGGAGGGACAGGGGAGCTATGGCTACACCTTC. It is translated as CASSLEGQGSYGYTF.

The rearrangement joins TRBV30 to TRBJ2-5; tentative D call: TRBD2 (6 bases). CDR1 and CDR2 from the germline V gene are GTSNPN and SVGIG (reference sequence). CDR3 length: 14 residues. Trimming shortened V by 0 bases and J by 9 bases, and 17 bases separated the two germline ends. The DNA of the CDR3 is TGTGCCTGGAGTGTATTGACTACCCGGAGGGCCCAGTACTTC. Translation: CAWSVLTTRRAQYF.

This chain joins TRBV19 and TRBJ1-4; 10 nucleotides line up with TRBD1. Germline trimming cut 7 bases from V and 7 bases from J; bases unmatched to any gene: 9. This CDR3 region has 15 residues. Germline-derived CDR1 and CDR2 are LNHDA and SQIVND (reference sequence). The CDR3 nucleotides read TGTGCCAGTACCCCGACAGGGGGCAGGATTGAAAAACTGTTTTTT. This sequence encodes CASTPTGGRIEKLFF.

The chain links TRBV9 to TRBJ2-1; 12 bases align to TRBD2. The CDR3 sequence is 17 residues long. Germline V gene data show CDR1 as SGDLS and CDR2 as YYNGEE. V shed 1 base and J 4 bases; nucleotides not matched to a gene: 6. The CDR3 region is CASSVLPTSGGYNEQFF. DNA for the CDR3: TGTGCCAGCAGCGTATTACCCACTAGCGGGGGGTACAATGAGCAGTTCTTC.

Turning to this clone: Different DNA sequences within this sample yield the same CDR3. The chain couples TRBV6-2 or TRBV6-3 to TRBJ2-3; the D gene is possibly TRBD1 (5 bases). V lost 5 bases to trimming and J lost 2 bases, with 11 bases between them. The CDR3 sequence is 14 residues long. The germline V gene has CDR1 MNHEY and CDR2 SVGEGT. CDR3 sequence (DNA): TGTGCCAGCAGTCTCAGGGATCTCACAGATACGCAGTATTTT. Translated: CASSLRDLTDTQYF.

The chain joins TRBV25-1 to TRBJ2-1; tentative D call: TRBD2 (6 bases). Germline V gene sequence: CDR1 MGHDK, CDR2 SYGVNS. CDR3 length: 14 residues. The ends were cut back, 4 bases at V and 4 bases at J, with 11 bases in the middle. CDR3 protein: CASSAAGIYNEQFF. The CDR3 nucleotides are TGTGCCAGCAGTGCCGCGGGGATATACAATGAGCAGTTCTTC.

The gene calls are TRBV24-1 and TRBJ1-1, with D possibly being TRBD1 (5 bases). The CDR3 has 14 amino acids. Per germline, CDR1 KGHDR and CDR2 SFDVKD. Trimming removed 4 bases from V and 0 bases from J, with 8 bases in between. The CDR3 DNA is TGTGCCACCAGTGAGTCAGGGCTGAACACTGAAGCTTTCTTT. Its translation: CATSESGLNTEAFF.

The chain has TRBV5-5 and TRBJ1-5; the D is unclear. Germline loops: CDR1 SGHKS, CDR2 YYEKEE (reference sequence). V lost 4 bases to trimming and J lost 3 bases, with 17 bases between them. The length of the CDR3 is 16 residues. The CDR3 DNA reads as TGTGCCAGCAGCCGGGAGGGTAGTCGGATCAATCAGCCCCAGCATTTT. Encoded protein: CASSREGSRINQPQHF.

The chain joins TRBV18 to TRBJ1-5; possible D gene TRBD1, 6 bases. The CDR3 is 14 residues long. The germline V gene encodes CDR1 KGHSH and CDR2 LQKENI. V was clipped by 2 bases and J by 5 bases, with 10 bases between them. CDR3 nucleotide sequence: TGTGCCAGCTCACCAGAGGGGGGGGATCAGCCCCAGCATTTT. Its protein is CASSPEGGDQPQHF.

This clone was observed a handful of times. CDR3 DNA sequence: TGTGCCAGCAATGGACAGGGGACCTACGAGCAGTACTTC. As protein: CASNGQGTYEQYF. The chain is built from TRBV6-5 and TRBJ2-7; 9 bases align to TRBD1. This CDR3 comprises 13 residues. V lost 7 bases to trimming and J lost 2 bases; unmatched junction nucleotides: 3. Looked up from germline, CDR1 is MNHEY and CDR2 is SVGAGI.

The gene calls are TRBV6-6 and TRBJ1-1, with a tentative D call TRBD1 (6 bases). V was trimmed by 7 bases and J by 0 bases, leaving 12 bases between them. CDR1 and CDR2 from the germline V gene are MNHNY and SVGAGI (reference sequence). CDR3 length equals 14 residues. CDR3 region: CASTRTDMNTEAFF. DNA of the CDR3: TGTGCCAGCACCCGGACAGACATGAACACTGAAGCTTTCTTT.

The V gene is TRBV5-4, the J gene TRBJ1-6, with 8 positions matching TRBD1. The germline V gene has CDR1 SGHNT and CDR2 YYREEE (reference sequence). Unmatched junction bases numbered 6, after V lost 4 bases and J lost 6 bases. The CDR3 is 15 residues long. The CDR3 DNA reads TGTGCCAGCAGCGGGGGACAGGTTCCTAATTCACCCCTCCACTTT. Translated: CASSGGQVPNSPLHF.